These T cell receptor beta chains were read from a single sample in a study of cytomegalovirus exposure and HLA in healthy donors. Using immunoSEQ multiplex PCR, the repertoire was profiled, and TCRdb retains in-frame clones only, with some absent. The sample carries about 120,000 clones, around three quarters recorded once. Sequencing used PBMCs. These receptors came from a woman aged 25 to 39 in good health and CMV-seronegative. CDR3s include the opening cysteine and the closing phenylalanine or tryptophan. D genes are given only for firm matches. Size is omitted from some rows. Given values are once, few, many or a class for expanded clones.

TRBD2	TRBJ2-1	TRBV30	NA	CAWSLGLAGGSSYNEQFF	TGTGCCTGGAGTTTAGGACTAGCGGGTGGGAGCTCCTACAATGAGCAGTTCTTC
NA	TRBJ1-1	TRBV6-5	NA	CASSYGTGQREAFF	TGTGCCAGCAGTTACGGCACTGGACAGCGTGAAGCTTTCTTT
TRBD1	TRBJ1-5	TRBV2	NA	CASSEMSQGVSQPQHF	TGTGCCAGCAGTGAAATGTCACAGGGGGTTTCTCAGCCCCAGCATTTT
TRBD1	TRBJ2-2	TRBV2	NA	CASGRQGDTGELFF	TGTGCCAGCGGCCGACAGGGAGATACCGGGGAGCTGTTTTTT
TRBD2	TRBJ2-7	TRBV5-5	NA	CASSLWLSSGPFSYEQYF	TGTGCCAGCAGCTTGTGGCTTTCTAGCGGACCCTTCTCCTACGAGCAGTACTTC
TRBD1	TRBJ2-3	TRBV13	NA	CASSASSTGQEKLTDTQYF	TGTGCCAGCAGCGCTAGTAGTACGGGACAGGAGAAACTCACAGATACGCAGTATTTT
NA	TRBJ1-1	TRBV10-3	few	CAISESLVNTEAFF	TGTGCCATCAGTGAGTCCCTCGTGAACACTGAAGCTTTCTTT
TRBD1	TRBJ2-7	TRBV6-1	NA	CASSVGQSSYEQYF	TGTGCCAGCAGTGTGGGACAGAGCTCCTACGAGCAGTACTTC
NA	TRBJ1-3	TRBV7-4	NA	CASSHQRTEGNTIYF	TGTGCCAGCAGCCATCAGAGGACAGAGGGAAACACCATATATTTT
TRBD1	TRBJ1-5	TRBV5-6	NA	CASSSDRGWNQPQHF	TGTGCCAGCAGCTCCGACAGGGGTTGGAATCAGCCCCAGCATTTT
NA	TRBJ2-1	TRBV27	NA	CASSMGSNEQFF	TGTGCCAGCAGTATGGGGAGTAATGAGCAGTTCTTC
NA	TRBJ1-2	TRBV7-2	NA	CASSLGYNYGYTF	TGTGCCAGCAGCTTAGGCTATAACTATGGCTACACCTTC
NA	TRBJ2-2	TRBV7-2	NA	CASSSQGSTGELFF	TGTGCCAGCAGTTCACAGGGATCCACCGGGGAGCTGTTTTTT
TRBD1	TRBJ2-7	TRBV7-9	few	CASSTGQDYEQYF	TGTGCCAGCAGCACGGGACAGGACTACGAGCAGTACTTC
NA	TRBJ2-1	TRBV2	NA	CASSAASPYNEQFF	TGTGCCAGCAGTGCGGCTAGCCCTTACAATGAGCAGTTCTTC
TRBD1	TRBJ1-1	TRBV29-1	NA	CSVGSLGGTGEAFF	TGCAGCGTTGGATCCTTGGGGGGGACAGGGGAAGCTTTCTTT
NA	TRBJ2-3	TRBV29-1	NA	CSVEDRAISTDTQYF	TGCAGCGTTGAAGATCGAGCAATTAGCACAGATACGCAGTATTTT
NA	TRBJ1-4	TRBV5-8	NA	CASSSNKEVIVEKLFF	TGTGCCAGCAGCTCAAACAAGGAGGTGATTGTTGAAAAACTGTTTTTT
TRBD2	TRBJ2-1	TRBV6-6	NA	CASSYSRQGGYGEQFF	TGTGCCAGCAGTTACTCAAGGCAGGGAGGGTATGGTGAGCAGTTCTTC
NA	TRBJ1-5	TRBV2	NA	CASSLQGSSNQPQHF	TGTGCCAGCAGTCTCCAGGGATCTAGCAATCAGCCCCAGCATTTT
TRBD1	TRBJ1-1	TRBV27	NA	CASSLGTGQNTEAFF	TGTGCCAGCAGTTTAGGGACAGGACAGAACACTGAAGCTTTCTTT
NA	TRBJ2-7	TRBV27	NA	CASSLGTQAEQYF	TGTGCCAGCAGTTTAGGGACTCAGGCCGAGCAGTACTTC
NA	TRBJ1-1	TRBV12-5	NA	CASGLVSSLEAFF	TGTGCTAGTGGTTTGGTATCCAGTCTTGAAGCTTTCTTT
NA	TRBJ1-2	TRBV11-2	NA	CASSLGEKRGYTF	TGTGCCAGCAGCCTCGGGGAAAAGCGTGGCTACACCTTC
NA	TRBJ2-1	TRBV6-5	NA	CASSYLSGEKQFF	TGTGCCAGCAGTTACCTCTCGGGAGAAAAACAGTTCTTC
NA	TRBJ1-1	TRBV11-3	NA	CASSFHLPGNTEAFF	TGTGCCAGCAGCTTCCACCTCCCGGGGAACACTGAAGCTTTCTTT
NA	TRBJ1-2	TRBV19	once	CASSTPQGTGNYGYTF	TGTGCCAGTAGTACACCCCAGGGTACAGGGAACTATGGCTACACCTTC
TRBD2	TRBJ2-7	TRBV2	once	CASRTSVSSYEQYF	TGTGCCAGCAGGACTAGCGTTAGCTCCTACGAGCAGTACTTC
TRBD2	TRBJ2-1	TRBV4-3	once	CASSQGTSGGAYNEQFF	TGCGCCAGCAGCCAAGGGACTAGCGGGGGGGCCTACAATGAGCAGTTCTTC
NA	TRBJ2-2	TRBV6-6	NA	CASRLATGELFF	TGTGCCAGCAGGCTAGCGACCGGGGAGCTGTTTTTT
TRBD2	TRBJ2-7	TRBV11-2	NA	CASSVSLLAGDQGQYF	TGTGCCAGCAGCGTCTCCCTTCTAGCGGGAGATCAGGGGCAGTACTTC
NA	TRBJ1-1	TRBV5-1	few	CASSLFVLPQGGTEAFF	TGCGCCAGCAGCTTGTTCGTCCTCCCACAGGGTGGAACTGAAGCTTTCTTT
NA	TRBJ1-2	TRBV7-2	NA	CASSLAAGLGYGYTF	TGTGCCAGCAGCTTAGCGGCAGGGTTAGGGTATGGCTACACCTTC
NA	TRBJ1-1	TRBV4-3	NA	CASSSEVGTEAFF	TGCGCCAGCAGTAGCGAGGTGGGCACTGAAGCTTTCTTT
TRBD1	TRBJ1-2	TRBV4-1	NA	CASSQGETGGNGYTF	TGCGCCAGCAGCCAAGGAGAGACAGGGGGCAATGGCTACACCTTC
TRBD1	TRBJ2-7	TRBV19	NA	CASSIGTGTEQYF	TGTGCCAGTAGTATAGGGACAGGGACCGAGCAGTACTTC
TRBD2	TRBJ2-1	TRBV5-1	few	CASSLVPAGGNEQFF	TGCGCCAGCAGCTTGGTCCCCGCGGGAGGGAATGAGCAGTTCTTC
TRBD1	TRBJ2-2	TRBV5-4	NA	CASSTPGQELTGELFF	TGTGCCAGCAGCACGCCGGGACAGGAGCTAACCGGGGAGCTGTTTTTT
TRBD2	TRBJ2-1	TRBV7-9	NA	CASSLSGAYNEQFF	TGTGCCAGCAGCCTTAGCGGGGCCTACAATGAGCAGTTCTTC
TRBD1	TRBJ2-1	TRBV30	few	CAGTGRHEQFF	TGTGCCGGGACAGGGCGGCATGAGCAGTTCTTC
NA	TRBJ1-6	TRBV27	few	CASSLTANSPLHF	TGTGCCAGCAGCCTCACAGCAAATTCACCCCTCCACTTT
TRBD2	TRBJ2-3	TRBV10-1	NA	CASRRTSGESSTDTQYF	TGCGCCAGCAGAAGGACTAGCGGGGAGTCTAGCACAGATACGCAGTATTTT
TRBD2	TRBJ2-5	TRBV7-2	NA	CASIRLAGVGETQYF	TGTGCCAGCATCCGACTAGCGGGAGTCGGGGAGACCCAGTACTTC
NA	TRBJ1-1	TRBV30	NA	CAWSAQGVTEAFF	TGTGCCTGGAGTGCACAGGGTGTGACTGAAGCTTTCTTT
NA	TRBJ1-3	TRBV5-1	NA	CASSSQGGRLGNTIYF	TGCGCCAGCAGCTCCCAGGGCGGTCGGCTTGGAAACACCATATATTTT
NA	TRBJ1-3	TRBV7-9	NA	CSSSTRTSGNTIYF	TGTTCCAGCAGCACAAGGACATCTGGAAACACCATATATTTT
NA	TRBJ2-7	TRBV2	NA	CASSEFIPEQYF	TGTGCCAGCAGTGAATTTATCCCCGAGCAGTACTTC
TRBD2	TRBJ2-3	TRBV5-1	few	CASSLETSGTDTQYF	TGCGCCAGCAGCTTGGAGACTAGCGGCACAGATACGCAGTATTTT
TRBD2	TRBJ2-1	TRBV5-6	NA	CASSQPSGRDQKFF	TGTGCCAGCAGCCAGCCAAGCGGGAGAGACCAAAAGTTCTTC
NA	TRBJ1-6	TRBV7-2	NA	CASSLVRTSSPLHF	TGTGCCAGCAGCTTAGTACGCACGAGTTCACCCCTCCACTTT
TRBD1	TRBJ1-2	TRBV5-6	NA	CASSWGTDSRGYTF	TGTGCCAGCAGCTGGGGGACAGACAGTAGGGGCTACACCTTC
NA	TRBJ1-2	TRBV4-3	NA	CASSQDRWDFTNYGYTF	TGCGCCAGCAGCCAAGATAGGTGGGACTTTACTAACTATGGCTACACCTTC
NA	TRBJ2-7	TRBV29-1	NA	CSVDGGSYEQYF	TGCAGCGTTGATGGCGGTTCCTACGAGCAGTACTTC